The clone carrying this T cell receptor (beta chain) was picked up a small number of times. Its target is not known. This sample is part of a study of T cells in Graves' hyperthyroidism and ophthalmopathy. Turning to the study itself: Once the initial diagnosis was made, peripheral blood was obtained before any treatment. General observations from the study: Most expanded thyroid clonotypes above 0.001 recurred in blood.

The CDR3 is made up of 16 amino acids. V trimming: 6 bases; J trimming: 1 base; junction bases outside the gene matches: 11. From germline, CDR1 is MNHEY and CDR2 SVGEGT. Amplification yielded TCR beta CDR3 regions, with RNA transcripts as the source. In the first-round RT-PCR of the TCR CDR3, the HTBI primer set was used. MiXCR, applied by TCRdb to the multiplex PCR reads, yields one record per CDR3 protein. The table shows around 530,000 distinct CDR3 sequences, with about a sixth occurring only once. The specimen sequenced was blood. This chain joins TRBV6-2 or TRBV6-3 and TRBJ2-7; 8 bases line up with TRBD2. The sequence was obtained from a woman aged 18-29 years with Graves' ophthalmopathy. CDR3 sequence: CASRSPGGGDSYEQYF. DNA for the CDR3: TGTGCCAGCAGATCCCCCGGGGGGGGTGATTCCTACGAGCAGTACTTC.